This is a list of T cell receptor beta chains from one sample in a study of blood T cells in healthy people across ages. TCRdb re-derived calls from the 5' RACE reads in MiXCR, one entry per CDR3 protein. The sample consists of about 800,000 distinct CDR3 sequences, about 25% of them appearing once. The same data also went into a second study, on T cells of mothers and their children.

The specimen sequenced was blood. The receptor source for this set is a boy younger than 18 in good health. CDR3s include the opening cysteine and the closing phenylalanine or tryptophan. A D gene is named only where the DNA matches it firmly. Some rows have no size entry. The others give once, few or many, or a class for an expanded clone.

abundance: many; d_gene: TRBD2; v_gene: TRBV28; len: 15; j_gene: TRBJ2-5; CDR3aa: CASTLPRAGVETQYF; CDR3nt: TGTGCCAGCACTTTGCCCAGAGCGGGGGTTGAGACCCAGTACTTC
abundance: -; d_gene: -; v_gene: TRBV27; len: 14; j_gene: TRBJ2-7; CDR3aa: CASSEGGFAHEQYF; CDR3nt: TGTGCCAGCAGTGAGGGAGGTTTTGCCCACGAGCAGTACTTC
abundance: -; d_gene: -; v_gene: TRBV4-3; len: 14; j_gene: TRBJ2-7; CDR3aa: CASSQDVRSYEQYF; CDR3nt: TGCGCCAGCAGCCAAGACGTCAGGAGTTACGAGCAGTACTTC
abundance: -; d_gene: -; v_gene: TRBV7-2; len: 12; j_gene: TRBJ2-2; CDR3aa: CASSPGVGELFF; CDR3nt: TGTGCCAGCAGCCCGGGAGTCGGGGAGCTGTTTTTT
abundance: -; d_gene: TRBD1; v_gene: TRBV15; len: 15; j_gene: TRBJ1-2; CDR3aa: CATSMRDRVGNGYTF; CDR3nt: TGTGCCACCAGCATGAGGGACAGGGTGGGAAATGGCTACACCTTC
abundance: few; d_gene: -; v_gene: TRBV28; len: 17; j_gene: TRBJ2-2; CDR3aa: CASSSSVRGTRPGELFF; CDR3nt: TGTGCCAGCAGTTCCTCCGTTCGGGGCACTCGGCCCGGGGAGCTGTTTTTT
abundance: few; d_gene: -; v_gene: TRBV6-1; len: 13; j_gene: TRBJ2-7; CDR3aa: CASRGPASHEQYF; CDR3nt: TGTGCCAGCAGGGGCCCTGCGAGCCACGAGCAGTACTTC
abundance: -; d_gene: TRBD1; v_gene: TRBV3-1; len: 19; j_gene: TRBJ1-3; CDR3aa: CASSQDLRGPEDSGNTIYF; CDR3nt: TGTGCCAGCAGCCAAGACCTCAGGGGGCCCGAAGACTCTGGAAACACCATATATTTT
abundance: few; d_gene: -; v_gene: TRBV12-3/TRBV12-4; len: 15; j_gene: TRBJ2-5; CDR3aa: CASSFLLVKQETQYF; CDR3nt: TGTGCCAGCAGTTTTTTATTGGTAAAACAAGAGACCCAGTACTTC
abundance: few; d_gene: -; v_gene: TRBV28; len: 15; j_gene: TRBJ1-6; CDR3aa: CASSHDRSGNSPLHF; CDR3nt: TGTGCCAGCAGCCACGACAGGAGCGGTAATTCACCCCTCCACTTT
abundance: -; d_gene: -; v_gene: TRBV7-9; len: 16; j_gene: TRBJ1-6; CDR3aa: CASSPQSGSYNSPLHF; CDR3nt: TGTGCCAGCAGCCCCCAGTCGGGCTCCTATAATTCACCCCTCCACTTT
abundance: few; d_gene: TRBD2; v_gene: TRBV11-2; len: 17; j_gene: TRBJ2-3; CDR3aa: CASSLFAGGASTDTQYF; CDR3nt: TGTGCCAGCAGCCTATTCGCGGGAGGAGCCAGCACAGATACGCAGTATTTT
abundance: few; d_gene: -; v_gene: TRBV6-5; len: 11; j_gene: TRBJ2-5; CDR3aa: CASTQKSAQYF; CDR3nt: TGTGCCAGCACCCAAAAAAGTGCCCAGTACTTC
abundance: few; d_gene: -; v_gene: TRBV29-1; len: 13; j_gene: TRBJ2-5; CDR3aa: CSVTTGKQETQYF; CDR3nt: TGCAGCGTTACTACAGGGAAACAAGAGACCCAGTACTTC
abundance: -; d_gene: -; v_gene: TRBV4-2; len: 16; j_gene: TRBJ2-5; CDR3aa: CASSQGSSGPQETQYF; CDR3nt: TGTGCCAGCAGCCAAGGTTCCTCAGGACCCCAAGAGACCCAGTACTTC
abundance: once; d_gene: -; v_gene: TRBV12-3/TRBV12-4; len: 14; j_gene: TRBJ1-6; CDR3aa: CASSGQSTNSPLHF; CDR3nt: TGTGCCAGCAGTGGACAGTCCACGAATTCACCCCTCCACTTT
abundance: -; d_gene: TRBD1; v_gene: TRBV9; len: 15; j_gene: TRBJ1-2; CDR3aa: CASSVEGASNYGYTF; CDR3nt: TGTGCCAGCAGCGTCGAGGGGGCTAGTAACTATGGCTACACCTTC
abundance: many; d_gene: TRBD2; v_gene: TRBV7-9; len: 16; j_gene: TRBJ2-3; CDR3aa: CASSLRRGDSTDTQYF; CDR3nt: TGTGCCAGCAGCTTAAGACGGGGGGATAGCACAGATACGCAGTATTTT
abundance: few; d_gene: -; v_gene: TRBV4-3; len: 17; j_gene: TRBJ2-3; CDR3aa: CASSQDLGGRTTDTQYF; CDR3nt: TGCGCCAGCAGCCAGGATTTGGGAGGCCGGACAACAGATACGCAGTATTTT
abundance: -; d_gene: TRBD1; v_gene: TRBV27; len: 16; j_gene: TRBJ1-4; CDR3aa: CASSPADRGHNEKLFF; CDR3nt: TGTGCCAGCAGCCCCGCGGACAGGGGGCATAATGAAAAACTGTTTTTT
abundance: -; d_gene: -; v_gene: TRBV7-6; len: 16; j_gene: TRBJ2-7; CDR3aa: CASSLDPAGGGYEQYF; CDR3nt: TGTGCCAGCAGCTTAGACCCGGCAGGCGGAGGCTACGAGCAGTACTTC
abundance: few; d_gene: -; v_gene: TRBV6-5; len: 11; j_gene: TRBJ2-5; CDR3aa: CASRTGEIQYF; CDR3nt: TGTGCCAGCAGGACGGGGGAGATCCAGTACTTC
abundance: few; d_gene: TRBD2; v_gene: TRBV7-6; len: 14; j_gene: TRBJ2-1; CDR3aa: CASRRTSGYHEQFF; CDR3nt: TGTGCCAGCCGTCGGACTAGCGGGTACCATGAGCAGTTCTTC
abundance: -; d_gene: TRBD1; v_gene: TRBV19; len: 16; j_gene: TRBJ1-1; CDR3aa: CASSIPGQGMWTEAFF; CDR3nt: TGTGCCAGTAGTATACCGGGACAGGGGATGTGGACTGAAGCTTTCTTT
abundance: -; d_gene: -; v_gene: TRBV28; len: 14; j_gene: TRBJ2-5; CDR3aa: CASRTYGLGETQYF; CDR3nt: TGTGCCAGCAGGACGTATGGATTAGGAGAGACCCAGTACTTC
abundance: -; d_gene: -; v_gene: TRBV24-1; len: 13; j_gene: TRBJ2-5; CDR3aa: CATSKTGQETQYF; CDR3nt: TGTGCCACCAGTAAGACAGGTCAAGAGACCCAGTACTTC
abundance: few; d_gene: -; v_gene: TRBV6-1; len: 14; j_gene: TRBJ1-3; CDR3aa: CASRPRGSGNTIYF; CDR3nt: TGTGCCAGCAGACCCAGGGGATCTGGAAACACCATATATTTT
abundance: few; d_gene: TRBD1; v_gene: TRBV19; len: 16; j_gene: TRBJ2-2; CDR3aa: CASSIRDRGYTGELFF; CDR3nt: TGTGCCAGTAGTATTAGGGACAGGGGATACACCGGGGAGCTGTTTTTT
abundance: -; d_gene: TRBD1; v_gene: TRBV29-1; len: 13; j_gene: TRBJ2-7; CDR3aa: CSVGGTGSVEEYF; CDR3nt: TGCAGCGTTGGTGGGACAGGGTCTGTAGAGGAGTACTTC
abundance: few; d_gene: TRBD1; v_gene: TRBV10-3; len: 14; j_gene: TRBJ1-2; CDR3aa: CAISEGGGWGGYTF; CDR3nt: TGTGCCATCAGTGAAGGGGGCGGCTGGGGAGGCTACACCTTC
abundance: -; d_gene: -; v_gene: TRBV3-1; len: 13; j_gene: TRBJ1-1; CDR3aa: CASSETGFTEAFF; CDR3nt: TGTGCCAGCAGCGAAACAGGGTTCACTGAAGCTTTCTTT
abundance: -; d_gene: TRBD2; v_gene: TRBV9; len: 16; j_gene: TRBJ2-1; CDR3aa: CASSRTSGRGNNEQFF; CDR3nt: TGTGCCAGCAGCCGGACTAGCGGGAGGGGCAACAATGAGCAGTTCTTC
abundance: few; d_gene: -; v_gene: TRBV28; len: 12; j_gene: TRBJ2-7; CDR3aa: CASSSWPFEQYF; CDR3nt: TGTGCCAGCAGCTCGTGGCCCTTTGAGCAGTACTTC
abundance: -; d_gene: -; v_gene: TRBV20-1; len: 13; j_gene: TRBJ1-4; CDR3aa: CSARDVYNEKLFF; CDR3nt: TGCAGTGCTAGAGATGTGTATAATGAAAAACTGTTTTTT
abundance: few; d_gene: TRBD1; v_gene: TRBV27; len: 14; j_gene: TRBJ2-3; CDR3aa: CASSLAGGWNTQYF; CDR3nt: TGTGCCAGCAGTTTGGCAGGGGGCTGGAATACGCAGTATTTT
abundance: -; d_gene: TRBD2; v_gene: TRBV11-2; len: 16; j_gene: TRBJ2-7; CDR3aa: CASSLDPGLARDEQYF; CDR3nt: TGTGCCAGCAGCTTAGACCCGGGACTAGCGAGGGACGAGCAGTACTTC
abundance: -; d_gene: -; v_gene: TRBV5-1; len: 15; j_gene: TRBJ1-4; CDR3aa: CASSLATGRNEKLFF; CDR3nt: TGCGCCAGCAGCTTGGCTACAGGACGAAATGAAAAACTGTTTTTT
abundance: -; d_gene: -; v_gene: TRBV15; len: 16; j_gene: TRBJ2-7; CDR3aa: CATSRGTGRRGYEQYF; CDR3nt: TGTGCCACCAGCAGAGGTACAGGCCGCCGAGGATACGAGCAGTACTTC
abundance: few; d_gene: -; v_gene: TRBV4-3; len: 13; j_gene: TRBJ1-3; CDR3aa: CASSQIGGNTIYF; CDR3nt: TGCGCCAGCAGCCAAATCGGTGGGAACACCATATATTTT
abundance: -; d_gene: -; v_gene: TRBV7-9; len: 14; j_gene: TRBJ1-4; CDR3aa: CASSLDSPREKLFF; CDR3nt: TGTGCCAGCAGCTTAGACTCTCCTCGGGAAAAACTGTTTTTT
abundance: -; d_gene: -; v_gene: TRBV3-1; len: 16; j_gene: TRBJ2-4; CDR3aa: CASSHQIGDLDNIQYF; CDR3nt: TGTGCCAGCAGCCACCAAATAGGGGATCTAGACAACATTCAGTACTTC
abundance: few; d_gene: TRBD2; v_gene: TRBV20-1; len: 15; j_gene: TRBJ2-3; CDR3aa: CSARLAGVSTDTQYF; CDR3nt: TGCAGTGCCAGACTAGCGGGGGTGAGCACAGATACGCAGTATTTT
abundance: -; d_gene: TRBD2; v_gene: TRBV4-2; len: 16; j_gene: TRBJ2-7; CDR3aa: CASSQEVGLAPYEQYF; CDR3nt: TGTGCCAGCAGCCAAGAGGTAGGACTAGCTCCCTACGAGCAGTACTTC
abundance: -; d_gene: -; v_gene: TRBV29-1; len: 14; j_gene: TRBJ2-1; CDR3aa: CSVHEGRSYNKQFF; CDR3nt: TGCAGCGTCCACGAGGGCCGCTCCTACAATAAGCAGTTCTTC
abundance: -; d_gene: TRBD2; v_gene: TRBV19; len: 16; j_gene: TRBJ2-2; CDR3aa: CASSVLTSGPTGELFF; CDR3nt: TGTGCCAGTAGTGTTCTAACTAGCGGGCCCACCGGGGAGCTGTTTTTT
abundance: -; d_gene: -; v_gene: TRBV9; len: 15; j_gene: TRBJ2-5; CDR3aa: CASSPRTTALETQYF; CDR3nt: TGTGCCAGCAGCCCCCGCACAACGGCCCTAGAGACCCAGTACTTC